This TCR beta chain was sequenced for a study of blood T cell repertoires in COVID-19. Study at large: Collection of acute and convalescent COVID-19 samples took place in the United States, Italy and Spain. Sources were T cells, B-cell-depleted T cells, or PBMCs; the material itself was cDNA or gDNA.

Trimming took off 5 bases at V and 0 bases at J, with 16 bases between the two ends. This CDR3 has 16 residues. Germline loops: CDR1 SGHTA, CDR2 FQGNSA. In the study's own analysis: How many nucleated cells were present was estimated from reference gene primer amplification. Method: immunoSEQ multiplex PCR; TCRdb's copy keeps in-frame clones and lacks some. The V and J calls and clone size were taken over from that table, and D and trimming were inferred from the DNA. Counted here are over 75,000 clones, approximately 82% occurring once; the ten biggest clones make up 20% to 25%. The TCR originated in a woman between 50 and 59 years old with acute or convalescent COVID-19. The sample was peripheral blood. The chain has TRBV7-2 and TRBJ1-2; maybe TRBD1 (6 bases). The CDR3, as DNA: TGTGCCAGCAGCCTACCGCAGGGGAAAGCTAACTATGGCTACACCTTC. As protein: CASSLPQGKANYGYTF. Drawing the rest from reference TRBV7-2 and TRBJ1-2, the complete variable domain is GAGVSQSPSNKVTEKGKDVELRCDPISGHTALYWYRQSLGQGLEFLIYFQGNSAPDKSGLPSDRFSAERTGGSVSTLTIQRTQQEDSAVYLCASSLPQGKANYGYTFGSGTRLTVV.